These 18 T cell receptor beta chains originate from one sample sequenced in a study of a mutant IDH1 vaccine in newly diagnosed glioma. Clones were read by immunoSEQ multiplex PCR, and TCRdb kept only the in-frame ones, dropping some. In the table there are tens of thousands of clones, 82% of which are singletons. These TCRs' antigens remain unknown. Documented time point: week 35, safety follow-up. Every vaccination contained 300 ug of the mutant IDH1 20-mer peptide and was paired with topical imiquimod. Sample: PBMCs, taken from a glioma patient whose treatment included an IDH1 peptide vaccine. The receptors originated from a woman under 30 with glioma.

The genes are TRBV9 and TRBJ2-3; D gene uncertain. The germline V gene has CDR1 SGDLS and CDR2 YYNGEE. This CDR3 has 14 residues. Trimming left V 1 base short and J 2 bases short, with 8 bases between. CDR3 sequence (DNA): TGTGCCAGCAGCGTACTTGAAACCACAGATACGCAGTATTTT. This gives the protein CASSVLETTDTQYF.

The chain employs TRBV6-6 and TRBJ1-3; no clear D. CDR1 is MNHNY, CDR2 SVGAGI, per germline (reference sequence). The CDR3 has 13 amino acids. The V gene lost 0 bases and the J gene lost 2 bases, with 2 bases spanning the gap. The CDR3 is CASSYSTGNTIYF. The CDR3 DNA is TGTGCCAGCAGTTACTCGACTGGAAACACCATATATTTT.

The chain employs TRBV5-1 and TRBJ2-2; TRBD2 agrees at 12 bases. Germline V gene data show CDR1 as SGHRS and CDR2 as YFSETQ. The CDR3 runs to 15 residues. The junction had 4 bases not matched to a gene; V was cut back by 4 bases and J by 6 bases. As DNA, the CDR3 is TGCGCCAGCAGCACAACTAGCGGGGGGTCCGGGGAGCTGTTTTTT. Residues: CASSTTSGGSGELFF.

In this sample, this clone turned up a few times. The J gene is TRBJ1-1, the V gene TRBV7-3; unclear D gene. Germline values: CDR1 SGHTA, CDR2 FQGTGA. Trimming removed 5 bases at V and 4 bases at J, with 17 bases between. CDR3 length: 15 amino acids. CDR3 protein: CASSPHGGGSTEAFF. CDR3 DNA: TGTGCCAGCAGCCCACACGGCGGCGGTAGCACTGAAGCTTTCTTT.

This chain connects TRBV7-6 to TRBJ1-1; TRBD1 is a possible D gene (6 bases). The germline V gene has CDR1 SGHVS and CDR2 FNYEAQ. There are 16 residues in the CDR3. V lost 0 bases and J 1 base, leaving 12 bases between the germline ends. CDR3 in amino acids: CASSLAAAGANTEAFF. The CDR3 bases are TGTGCCAGCAGCTTAGCGGCGGCAGGGGCGAACACTGAAGCTTTCTTT.

The J gene is TRBJ2-7, the V gene TRBV14; no definite D call. Germline values: CDR1 SGHDN, CDR2 FVKESK. The CDR3 spans 13 residues. The ends were cut back, 2 bases at V and 3 bases at J, with 8 bases in the middle. CDR3 residues: CASSQTALYEQYF. The CDR3 region has the DNA TGTGCCAGCAGCCAAACAGCTCTCTACGAGCAGTACTTC.

The rearrangement uses TRBV7-9 and TRBJ2-3; tentatively, D is TRBD1 or TRBD2 (7 bases each). Germline V gene lookup returns CDR1 SEHNR and CDR2 FQNEAQ (reference sequence). Trimming took off 8 bases at V and 6 bases at J, with 9 bases between the two ends. There are 11 residues in the CDR3. This CDR3 is CASQGGDTQYF. CDR3 DNA sequence: TGTGCCAGCCAGGGGGGGGATACGCAGTATTTT.

The rearrangement uses TRBV18 and TRBJ2-2; unclear D gene. The CDR3 runs 15 residues. Trimming shortened V by 2 bases and J by 4 bases, and 11 bases separated the two germline ends. Germline V gene data show CDR1 as KGHSH and CDR2 as LQKENI. The CDR3 sequence is CASSPTQDSTGELFF. CDR3 bases: TGTGCCAGCTCACCAACCCAGGATAGCACCGGGGAGCTGTTTTTT.

The chain links TRBV19 to TRBJ1-5; 9 bases agree with TRBD1. The ends lost 7 bases at V and 5 bases at J; junction bases unmatched: 6. CDR3 length: 14 amino acids. CDR1 LNHDA and CDR2 SQIVND come from the germline V gene (reference sequence). The CDR3 reads CASIGTGPYQPQHF. Written as DNA, the CDR3 is TGTGCCAGTATCGGGACAGGGCCTTATCAGCCCCAGCATTTT.

The CDR3 DNA sequence: TGTGCCAGCAGCCTCCAGGGTGGCAATCAGCCCCAGCATTTT. It codes for CASSLQGGNQPQHF. The chain combines TRBV7-9 with TRBJ1-5; a weak D match, TRBD1 (5 bases). V was pared by 5 bases and J by 2 bases, with 10 bases between. The CDR3 length is 14 residues. The germline gives CDR1 SEHNR, CDR2 FQNEAQ (reference sequence).

This clone was observed a few times. The gene calls are TRBV7-9 and TRBJ2-7, with D unclear. The CDR3 consists of 13 residues. Trimming removed 4 bases at V and 3 bases at J, with 10 bases between. The germline V gene has CDR1 SEHNR and CDR2 FQNEAQ (reference sequence). CDR3 amino acids: CASSSQNLYEQYF. The DNA of the CDR3 is TGTGCCAGCAGCTCCCAAAACCTCTACGAGCAGTACTTC.

The rearrangement links TRBV6-4 to TRBJ2-2, with 7 bases identical to TRBD2. Germline V gene data show CDR1 as MRHNA and CDR2 as SNTAGT. J was trimmed by 1 base and V by 6 bases; bases with no gene match: 8. The CDR3 loop spans 16 amino acids. CDR3 in DNA: TGTGCCAGCAGGGGAGGCGGGGGAAAGAACACCGGGGAGCTGTTTTTT. Protein product: CASRGGGGKNTGELFF.

J is TRBJ1-2 and V is TRBV7-9; D remains ambiguous. Germline V gene data show CDR1 as SEHNR and CDR2 as FQNEAQ (reference sequence). V dropped 5 bases and J dropped 7 bases, with 14 bases sitting between them. The CDR3 spans 13 residues. The CDR3 spells CASSENMGSGYTF. CDR3 DNA: TGTGCCAGCAGCGAAAACATGGGGAGTGGCTACACCTTC.

The sample holds one count of this clone. The chain links TRBV9 to TRBJ2-1; TRBD1 might be the D (6 bases). Trimming pared 4 bases from V and 6 bases from J, leaving 11 bases between. CDR3 length equals 13 residues. Germline CDR1 is SGDLS and CDR2 is YYNGEE. CDR3 coding DNA: TGTGCCAGCAGCTACGGGACATCCAATGAGCAGTTCTTC. This translates into CASSYGTSNEQFF.

The chain employs TRBV7-9 and TRBJ2-7; tentative D call: TRBD1 (6 bases). V gave up 0 bases and J gave up 5 bases, with 11 bases separating them. The CDR3 is 14 residues long. Germline V lookup: CDR1 SEHNR, CDR2 FQNEAQ (reference sequence). CDR3: CASSLASGTNEQYF. DNA of the CDR3: TGTGCCAGCAGCTTAGCCTCCGGGACAAACGAGCAGTACTTC.

V and J are TRBV28 and TRBJ1-2, with D unresolved. Germline V gene data show CDR1 as MDHEN and CDR2 as SYDVKM. Trimming pared 3 bases from V and 4 bases from J, leaving 9 bases between. This CDR3 comprises 13 residues. CDR3 bases: TGTGCCAGCAGTTTGGGCAGGACCTATGGCTACACCTTC. It yields the protein CASSLGRTYGYTF.

J is TRBJ1-2 and V is TRBV5-1, with D hard to call. V was clipped by 2 bases and J by 0 bases, with 17 bases between them. Germline V gene lookup returns CDR1 SGHRS and CDR2 YFSETQ. The CDR3 extends over 17 amino acids. CDR3 coding DNA: TGCGCCAGCAGCTTTGAGGTCAGGACCGCTACTAACTATGGCTACACCTTC. Its protein product is CASSFEVRTATNYGYTF.

The J gene is TRBJ2-2, the V gene TRBV6-5; D gene unclear. The ends were cut back, 11 bases at V and 0 bases at J, with 7 bases in the middle. The CDR3 contains 12 residues. Germline V gene data show CDR1 as MNHEY and CDR2 as SVGAGI. CDR3 coding DNA: TGTGCCGTGAATGCGAACACCGGGGAGCTGTTTTTT. Translated, it gives CAVNANTGELFF.